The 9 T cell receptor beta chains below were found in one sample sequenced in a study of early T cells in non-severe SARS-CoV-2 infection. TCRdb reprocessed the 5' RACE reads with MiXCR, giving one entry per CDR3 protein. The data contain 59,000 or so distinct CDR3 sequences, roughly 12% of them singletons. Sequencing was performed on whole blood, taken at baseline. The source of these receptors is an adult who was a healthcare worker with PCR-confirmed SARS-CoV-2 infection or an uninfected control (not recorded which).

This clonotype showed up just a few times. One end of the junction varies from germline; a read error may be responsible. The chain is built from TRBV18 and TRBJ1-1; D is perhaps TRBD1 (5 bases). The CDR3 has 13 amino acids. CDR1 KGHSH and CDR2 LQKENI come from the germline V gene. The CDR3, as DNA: TGTGCCAGCTCACCACGGGAGACAGCAGAAGCGATTTTT. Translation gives CASSPRETAEAIF.

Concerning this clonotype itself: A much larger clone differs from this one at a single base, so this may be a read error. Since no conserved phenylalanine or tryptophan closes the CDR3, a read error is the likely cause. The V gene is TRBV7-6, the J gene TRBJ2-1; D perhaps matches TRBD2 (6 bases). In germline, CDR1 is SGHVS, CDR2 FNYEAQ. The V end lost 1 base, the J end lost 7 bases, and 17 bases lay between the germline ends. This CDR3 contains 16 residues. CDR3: CASSLGVAREANEQFL. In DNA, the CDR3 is TGTGCCAGCAGCTTAGGAGTCGCCAGGGAGGCTAATGAGCAGTTCTTG.

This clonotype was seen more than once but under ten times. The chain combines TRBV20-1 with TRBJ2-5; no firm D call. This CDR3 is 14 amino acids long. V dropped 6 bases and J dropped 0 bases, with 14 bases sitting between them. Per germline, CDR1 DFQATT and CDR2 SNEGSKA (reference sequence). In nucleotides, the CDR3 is TGCAGTGCCTTGCCTCCAAGCGACCAAGAGACCCAGTACTTC. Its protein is CSALPPSDQETQYF.

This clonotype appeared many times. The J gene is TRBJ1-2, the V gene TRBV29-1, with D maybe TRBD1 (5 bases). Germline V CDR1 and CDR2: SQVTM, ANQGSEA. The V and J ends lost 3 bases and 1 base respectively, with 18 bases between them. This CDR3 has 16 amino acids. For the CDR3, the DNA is TGCAGCGTTGACCTCCACAAGAACAGGCGTAACTATGGCTACACCTTC. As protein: CSVDLHKNRRNYGYTF.

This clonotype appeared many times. Here the CDR3 reads CASSLAVSGRYEQFF. CDR3 DNA: TGTGCCAGCAGCTTAGCTGTTAGCGGGAGGTATGAGCAGTTCTTC. The J gene is TRBJ2-1, the V gene TRBV11-2; 10 bases align to TRBD2. With V trimmed by 1 base and J by 8 bases, 5 bases remained unmatched. The V gene's germline CDR1 is SGHAT and CDR2 FQNNGV. The CDR3 is made up of 15 amino acids.

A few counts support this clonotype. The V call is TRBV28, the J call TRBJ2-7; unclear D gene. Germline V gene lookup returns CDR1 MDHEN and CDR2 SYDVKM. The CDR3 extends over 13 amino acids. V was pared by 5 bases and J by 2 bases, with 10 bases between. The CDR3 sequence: CASSPIHPYEQYF. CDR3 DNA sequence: TGTGCCAGCAGTCCGATACACCCCTACGAGCAGTACTTC.

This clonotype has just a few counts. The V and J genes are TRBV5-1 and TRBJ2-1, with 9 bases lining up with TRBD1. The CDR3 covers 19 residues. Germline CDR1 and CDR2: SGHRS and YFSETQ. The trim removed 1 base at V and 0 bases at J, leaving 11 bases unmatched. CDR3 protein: CASSLKQGASPLSYNEQFF. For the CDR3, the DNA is TGCGCCAGCAGCTTGAAACAGGGGGCGTCCCCGCTCTCCTACAATGAGCAGTTCTTC.

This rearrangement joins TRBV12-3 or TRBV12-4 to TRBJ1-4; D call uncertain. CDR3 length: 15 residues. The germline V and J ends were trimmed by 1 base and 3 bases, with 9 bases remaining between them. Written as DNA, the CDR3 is TGTGCCAGCAGTTTAGGGCCAGAACCTAATGAAAAACTGTTTTTT. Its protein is CASSLGPEPNEKLFF.

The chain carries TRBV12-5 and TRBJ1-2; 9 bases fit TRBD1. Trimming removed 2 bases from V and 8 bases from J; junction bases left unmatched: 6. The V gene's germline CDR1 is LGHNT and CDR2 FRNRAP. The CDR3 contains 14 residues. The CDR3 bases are TGTGCTAGTGGTTTGCCCCGGACAGGGGAAGGCTACACCTTC. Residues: CASGLPRTGEGYTF.